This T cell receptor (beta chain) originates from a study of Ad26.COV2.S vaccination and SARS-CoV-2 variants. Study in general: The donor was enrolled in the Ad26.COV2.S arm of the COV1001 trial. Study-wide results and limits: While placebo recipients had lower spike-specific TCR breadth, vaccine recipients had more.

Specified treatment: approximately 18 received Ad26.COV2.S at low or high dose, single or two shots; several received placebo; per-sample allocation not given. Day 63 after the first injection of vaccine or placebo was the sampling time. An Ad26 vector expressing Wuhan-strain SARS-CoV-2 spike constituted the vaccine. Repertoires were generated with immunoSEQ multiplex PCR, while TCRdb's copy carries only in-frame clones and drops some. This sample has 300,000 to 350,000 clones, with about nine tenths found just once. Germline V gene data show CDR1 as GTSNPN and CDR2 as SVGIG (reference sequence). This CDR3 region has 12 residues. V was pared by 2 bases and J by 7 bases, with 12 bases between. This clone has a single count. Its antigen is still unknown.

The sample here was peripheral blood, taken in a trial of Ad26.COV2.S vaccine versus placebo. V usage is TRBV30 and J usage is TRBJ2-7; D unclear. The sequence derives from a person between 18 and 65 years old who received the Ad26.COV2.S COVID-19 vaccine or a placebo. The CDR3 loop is CAWSRALQEQYF. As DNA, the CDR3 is TGTGCCTGGAGTAGGGCCCTTCAAGAGCAGTACTTC.